The 21 T cell receptor beta chains given below trace back to one sample, sequenced in a study of tissue T cells after allogeneic stem cell transplantation (dated by TCRdb to between 2020 and 2023). The time point tag for this specimen amounts to: mouse harvest day 7 after allogeneic transplant. Mouse grafts combined 10^7 T-cell-depleted bone marrow cells with 10^6 splenic CD5+ T cells, given via tail vein injection. The receptor library was made with the immunoSEQ multiplex PCR assay. Held by TCRdb, this immuneACCESS table contains in-frame sequences only and omits some clones. Under half of the omission traces to an unresolved V gene where checked; the cause of the rest is unknown. Present in this sample are approximately 8,000 clones, approximately 50% of which were seen just once. Roughly 8.4% of the sample lies in the top ten. The sequenced material came from gut tissue. All receptors derive from a female BALB/c mouse given C57BL/6 T cells with graft-versus-host disease after an allogeneic hematopoietic cell transplant.

Of note for this clone: Gene names and germline match the mouse. The CDR3 end lies 1 residue beyond the end of the read and is filled in from the germline J gene. The rearrangement links TRBV23 to TRBJ2-7. The CDR3 totals 13 residues. CDR1 is KGHTA, CDR2 FQNQQP, per germline. The CDR3 protein is CSSSQSRGPEQYF. CDR3 DNA (partial): TGCTCCAGCAGTCAATCGCGGGGGCCTGAACAGTAC.

Comments on this clone: Germline and genes here are mouse. The CDR3 end falls 1 residue outside the read, so it is completed with the germline J gene. The chain employs TRBV19 and TRBJ2-1; a possible D gene is TRBD2 (6 bases). Per the germline V gene, CDR1 is FNHDT and CDR2 is SITEND (reference sequence). V dropped 2 bases and J dropped 11 bases, with 20 bases sitting between them. This CDR3 region has 15 residues. The CDR3 bases that were read are TGTGCCAGCAGTATGACCCTGGGGAGGGCAGCTAAGCAGTTC. Protein: CASSMTLGRAAKQF. The entire CDR3 protein is CASSMTLGRAAKQFF.

About this clone itself: Genes and germline come from the mouse. Coverage ceases 1 residue before the CDR3 finishes, and the germline J gene fills in the end. The rearrangement links TRBV19 to TRBJ2-2; D is unclear. V was trimmed by 1 base and J by 0 bases, leaving 1 base between them. The CDR3 extends over 13 amino acids. The germline gives CDR1 FNHDT, CDR2 SITEND (reference sequence). The CDR3: CASSISNTGQLYF. CDR3 DNA, as far as it was read: TGTGCCAGCAGTATATCAAACACCGGGCAGCTCTAC.

This clone has only a few counts. Mouse gene names apply. From the germline J gene comes the end of the CDR3, since the read stops 1 residue before it. This rearrangement joins TRBV23 to TRBJ2-2; the table's D call, TRBD1, was not checked against the DNA. Germline CDR1 is KGHTA and CDR2 is FQNQQP. This CDR3 contains 16 residues. The CDR3 bases that were read are TGCTCCAGCAGTCAATCCAGGGGAGGGAACACCGGGCAGCTCTAC. It codes for CSSSQSRGGNTGQLY. The whole CDR3 protein reads CSSSQSRGGNTGQLYF.

This clone was observed a few times. The genes are named according to mouse. The sequenced fragment ends 1 residue before the CDR3 boundary, so the rest is inferred from the germline J gene. The V call is TRBV3, the J call TRBJ1-2; 8 bases match TRBD1. V shed 3 bases, J shed 3 bases, and the junction held 0 bases outside the gene matches. The CDR3 consists of 13 residues. Per germline, CDR1 SNHLY and CDR2 FYNGKV (reference sequence). The CDR3 region is CASSLDRDSDYTF. Incomplete CDR3 DNA: TGTGCCAGCAGCTTGGACAGGGACTCCGACTACACC. The variable domain in full, completed from reference TRBV3 and TRBJ1-2, reads GPKVLQIPSHQIIDMGQMVTLNCDPVSNHLYFYWYKQILGQQMEFLVNFYNGKVMEKSKLFKDQFSVERPDGSYFTLKIQPTALEDSAVYFCASSLDRDSDYTFGSGTRLLVI.

This clone turned up a few times. The genes are named according to mouse. Read coverage stops 1 residue before the CDR3 terminus; the germline J gene supplies the remainder. The chain is built from TRBV26 and TRBJ2-7; 8 nucleotides align to TRBD2. With 3 bases clipped from V and 2 bases from J, the junction kept 6 bases outside the gene matches. The CDR3 has 15 residues. Germline V CDR1 and CDR2: KGHPV, FQNQEV (reference sequence). Partial CDR3 DNA: TGTGCCAGCAGTCTTTTCCTGGGGGGTGCCTATGAACAGTAC. Translating it yields CASSLFLGGAYEQY. The whole CDR3 sequence reads CASSLFLGGAYEQYF.

This clone was observed a few times. Genes and germline are mouse. The read ends 1 residue shy of where the CDR3 ends; the end is completed using the germline J gene. The chain joins TRBV3 to TRBJ1-4; weak D call: TRBD1 (5 bases). Per germline, CDR1 SNHLY and CDR2 FYNGKV (reference sequence). The CDR3 length is 14 residues. Trimming removed 3 bases at V and 4 bases at J, with 9 bases between. The CDR3 loop reads CASSLGGFNERLFF. Partial CDR3 DNA: TGTGCCAGCAGCTTGGGGGGGTTCAACGAAAGATTATTT.

This clone has just a few counts. These gene names are mouse names. The read terminates 1 residue before the CDR3 end, so the remaining end is supplied by the germline J gene. The V gene is TRBV13-2, the J gene TRBJ1-3; D is ambiguous. Germline-derived CDR1 and CDR2 are NNHNN and SYGAGS (reference sequence). Trimming took 0 bases from V and 0 from J, leaving 4 bases between them. CDR3 size: 14 residues. Incomplete CDR3 DNA: TGTGCCAGCGGTGATGCCAGTTCTGGAAATACGCTCTAT. It encodes CASGDASSGNTLY. The CDR3 as a whole reads CASGDASSGNTLYF.

Points on this clone: All gene names here are mouse names. The CDR3 is cut off 1 residue early in the read; its end comes from the germline J gene. The J gene is TRBJ2-4, the V gene TRBV16; D is unresolved. Trimming took off 3 bases at V and 6 bases at J, with 4 bases between the two ends. CDR3 length: 11 residues. Germline lookup yields CDR1 SGHSA and CDR2 FRNQAP. The CDR3 spells CASSLGNTLYF. The sequenced CDR3 bases are TGTGCAAGCAGCTTGGGGAACACCTTGTAC. Supplemented by reference TRBV16 and TRBJ2-4, the full variable domain reads NAGVIQTPRHKVTGKGQEATLWCEPISGHSAVFWYRQTIVQGLEFLTYFRNQAPIDDSGMPKERFSAQMPNQSHSTLKIQSTQPQDSAVYLCASSLGNTLYFGAGTRLSVL.

As to this clone: Mouse gene names and germline throughout. The read ends 1 residue before the CDR3 terminus; that terminus is restored from the germline J gene. This chain links TRBV16 with TRBJ2-4; the D gene is possibly TRBD1 (5 bases). The CDR3 is 14 residues long. V was trimmed by 6 bases and J by 0 bases, leaving 10 bases between them. Germline CDR1 and CDR2: SGHSA and FRNQAP. CDR3 sequence: CASSSGSSQNTLYF. CDR3 DNA, as far as it was read: TGTGCAAGCAGTTCAGGGTCTAGTCAAAACACCTTGTAC.

This clone is medium-sized within its sample. Gene labels here are mouse ones. The read stops 1 residue short of the end of the CDR3; the missing end is completed from the germline J gene. The chain couples TRBV26 to TRBJ2-7; D remains ambiguous. The CDR3 spans 10 residues. Germline CDR1 is KGHPV and CDR2 is FQNQEV (reference sequence). V lost 0 bases and J lost 9, with 3 bases in between. The sequenced CDR3 bases are TGTGCCAGCAGTCTGTCAGCACAGTAC. Translating gives CASSLSAQY. The CDR3 in its entirety is CASSLSAQYF.

Worth noting for this clone: Genes and germline come from the mouse. This CDR3 is CASSSTGVNERLFF. The sequenced CDR3 bases are TGTGCCAGCAGCTCGACAGGGGTGAACGAAAGATTATTT. The V and J genes are TRBV3 and TRBJ1-4; 8 bases agree with TRBD1. The read halts 1 residue ahead of the CDR3 end, with the missing end drawn from the germline J gene. From germline, CDR1 is SNHLY and CDR2 FYNGKV (reference sequence). The CDR3 length is 14 residues. V shed 4 bases, J shed 5 bases, and the junction held 3 bases outside the gene matches.

This clone was observed a handful of times. All gene names here are mouse names. Read coverage stops 1 residue before the CDR3 terminus; the germline J gene supplies the remainder. V gene TRBV23 combines with J gene TRBJ2-4; the table's D call, TRBD1, has no DNA check behind it. This CDR3 has 14 residues. Germline V gives CDR1 KGHTA, CDR2 FQNQQP. The sequenced part of the CDR3 DNA is TGCTCCAGCAGTCAATCAGGGACAAAAAACACCTTGTAC. It specifies CSSSQSGTKNTLY. The whole CDR3 sequence is CSSSQSGTKNTLYF. The whole variable domain, remainder taken from reference TRBV23 and TRBJ2-4, is DAAVTQKPRYLIKMKGQEAEMKCIPEKGHTAVFWYQQKQSKELKFLIYFQNQQPLDQIDMVKERFSAVCPSSSLCSLGIRTCEAEDSALYLCSSSQSGTKNTLYFGAGTRLSVL.

As regards this clone: The germline and genes are mouse ones. The CDR3 end lies 1 residue beyond the end of the read and is filled in from the germline J gene. This chain links TRBV26 with TRBJ2-1; D is perhaps TRBD1 or TRBD2 (6 bases each). Germline V gene sequence: CDR1 KGHPV, CDR2 FQNQEV (reference sequence). Trimming pared 2 bases from V and 0 bases from J, leaving 8 bases between. This CDR3 region has 15 residues. The covered CDR3 bases are TGTGCCAGCAGTCTGAGGGGGGATAACTATGCTGAGCAGTTC. Its protein is CASSLRGDNYAEQF. The entire CDR3 reads CASSLRGDNYAEQFF.

Regarding this clone: These gene names are mouse names. CDR3 amino acids: CASSGRGRPNERLFF. The part of the CDR3 DNA that was read is TGTGCCAGCAGTGGACGGGGAAGGCCCAACGAAAGATTATTT. The gene calls are TRBV13-3 and TRBJ1-4, with D uncertain. The read is 1 residue too short to cover the CDR3 end, so that end is filled in from the germline J gene. Deletions cut 3 bases from V and 3 bases from J, with 12 bases between. Germline-derived CDR1 and CDR2 are NNHDY and SYVADS. This CDR3 region has 15 residues.

In regard to this clone: The listed genes are named as in mouse. The CDR3 goes on 1 residue after the read ends, and that part is filled in from the germline J gene. The chain couples TRBV23 to TRBJ2-7; the D call TRBD2 from the table was never checked on the DNA. The CDR3 spans 14 residues. CDR1 is KGHTA and CDR2 is FQNQQP in the germline V gene. Here the CDR3 reads CSSSQSAGGDEQYF. The covered CDR3 bases are TGCTCCAGCAGTCAATCAGCTGGGGGGGATGAACAGTAC.

Details on this clone: Each gene name is a mouse one. Read data end 1 residue before the CDR3 end; the end is taken from the germline J gene. J is TRBJ1-2 and V is TRBV3; 11 bases agree with TRBD1. CDR3 length equals 13 residues. Germline V gives CDR1 SNHLY, CDR2 FYNGKV (reference sequence). Trimming cost V 6 bases and J 3 bases; bases outside gene matches: 0. The sequenced part of the CDR3 DNA is TGTGCCAGCAGGGGACAGGGGGACTCCGACTACACC. Translated, it gives CASRGQGDSDYT. The entire CDR3 reads CASRGQGDSDYTF. Full variable domain (remainder filled in from reference TRBV3 and TRBJ1-2): GPKVLQIPSHQIIDMGQMVTLNCDPVSNHLYFYWYKQILGQQMEFLVNFYNGKVMEKSKLFKDQFSVERPDGSYFTLKIQPTALEDSAVYFCASRGQGDSDYTFGSGTRLLVI.

In the case of this clone: Any gene name here is a mouse gene name. The sequenced fragment ends 1 residue before the CDR3 boundary, so the rest is inferred from the germline J gene. The chain employs TRBV31 and TRBJ2-2; D not resolved. The CDR3 has 14 residues. Trimming removed 0 bases from V and 0 bases from J, with 5 bases in between. Germline-derived CDR1 and CDR2 are GKSSPN and SITVG. CDR3 protein: CAWSLGTNTGQLYF. The covered CDR3 bases are TGTGCCTGGAGTCTAGGGACAAACACCGGGCAGCTCTAC.

A single count supports this clone. Gene names denote mouse genes. The DNA ends 1 residue before the CDR3 does, and the rest of the CDR3 is filled in from the germline J gene. This chain links TRBV26 with TRBJ2-5; D not resolved. V gave up 1 base and J gave up 5 bases, with 4 bases separating them. This CDR3 contains 12 residues. CDR1 is KGHPV, CDR2 FQNQEV, per germline (reference sequence). The sequenced part of the CDR3 DNA is TGTGCCAGCAGTCTGTTTCGAGACACCCAGTAC. Translated, it gives CASSLFRDTQY. The full CDR3 sequence reads CASSLFRDTQYF. The variable domain in full, with the rest retrieved from reference TRBV26 and TRBJ2-5, is NSKVIQTPRYLVKGQGQKAKMRCIPEKGHPVVFWYQQNKNNEFKFLINFQNQEVLQQIDMTEKRFSAECPSNSPCSLEIQSSEAGDSALYLCASSLFRDTQYFGPGTRLLVL.

This clone was recorded only once. Germline and genes here are mouse. CDR3 in amino acids: CASSLGNSGNTLYF. CDR3 bases read: TGTGCCAGCAGTTTAGGGAATTCTGGAAATACGCTCTAT. V and J are TRBV15 and TRBJ1-3; D is undetermined. The sequenced fragment ends 1 residue before the CDR3 boundary, so the rest is inferred from the germline J gene. CDR3 length equals 14 residues. The germline CDR1 and CDR2 sequences are SGHND and FRSKSL. The ends were cut back, 1 base at V and 0 bases at J, with 4 bases in the middle.

This clone was found a few times. The germline and genes are mouse ones. The sequence runs out 1 residue before the end of the CDR3; the remainder is reconstructed from the germline J gene. The gene calls are TRBV26 and TRBJ1-6; D is unresolved. TRBJ1-6 is sorted into the ORF group, with uncertain function. Germline loops: CDR1 KGHPV, CDR2 FQNQEV (reference sequence). This CDR3 is 15 amino acids long. V lost 2 bases, J lost 0 bases, and 5 bases lay in between. CDR3: CASSLTSSYNSPLYF. The covered CDR3 bases are TGTGCCAGCAGTCTGACCAGTTCCTATAATTCGCCCCTCTAC.